Listed here are 28 T cell receptor beta chains from one sample, sequenced in a study of blood T cell repertoires in COVID-19. The data were produced by immunoSEQ multiplex PCR, yet TCRdb's version contains in-frame clones alone and is incomplete. The sample yields about 150,000 clones, around 83% seen once. Sequencing was done on a sample of peripheral blood. These receptors all stem from a woman between 50 and 59 years old in a cohort sampled during active or convalescent COVID-19.

J is TRBJ1-1 and V is TRBV10-3, with TRBD1 as a possible D gene (6 bases). CDR1 is ENHRY, CDR2 SYGVKD, per germline. V was clipped by 3 bases and J by 5 bases, with 16 bases between them. This CDR3 is built from 15 residues. CDR3 in DNA: TGTGCCATCAGTGATTGGCAGGGGCAGGTTACTGAAGCTTTCTTT. Encoded protein: CAISDWQGQVTEAFF.

This sequence joins TRBV5-1 and TRBJ1-1; perhaps TRBD1 as D (6 bases). This CDR3 has 15 amino acids. The germline V gene encodes CDR1 SGHRS and CDR2 YFSETQ. Trimming cost V 4 bases and J 3 bases, with 16 bases left between them. CDR3 DNA sequence: TGCGCCAGCAGCAGAACAGGGATTCCTCACACTGAAGCTTTCTTT. The encoded protein is CASSRTGIPHTEAFF.

The V call is TRBV12-5, the J call TRBJ2-7; TRBD1 agrees at 8 bases. The CDR3 sequence is 16 residues long. After removal of 5 bases from V and 1 base from J, the junction contained 10 bases not matched to a gene. Germline V lookup: CDR1 LGHNT, CDR2 FRNRAP. The CDR3 DNA sequence: TGTGCTAGTGGTCTTCGCTGGACAGGGACTTCCTACGAGCAGTACTTC. Encoded protein: CASGLRWTGTSYEQYF.

This CDR3 is CASSLVQGIEKLFF. CDR3 bases: TGTGCCAGCAGCTTAGTCCAGGGTATTGAAAAACTGTTTTTT. The rearrangement joins TRBV11-2 to TRBJ1-4; weak D call: TRBD1 (5 bases). Trimming took off 1 base at V and 7 bases at J, with 10 bases between the two ends. This CDR3 is 14 amino acids long. Germline CDR1 reads SGHAT; CDR2 reads FQNNGV. The full variable domain, in which reference TRBV11-2 and TRBJ1-4 provide the parts outside the CDR3, is EAGVAQSPRYKIIEKRQSVAFWCNPISGHATLYWYQQILGQGPKLLIQFQNNGVVDDSQLPKDRFSAERLKGVDSTLKIQPAKLEDSAVYLCASSLVQGIEKLFFGSGTQLSVL.

This clone was counted a single time. The chain combines TRBV6-5 with TRBJ2-7, with D perhaps TRBD1 (6 bases). The V end was cut by 6 bases, the J end by 4 bases, with 16 bases between. CDR3 size: 14 residues. Germline CDR1 is MNHEY and CDR2 is SVGAGI. CDR3 nucleotide sequence: TGTGCCAGCAGCTTCGGGACACCCCTTTACGAGCAGTACTTC. It yields the protein CASSFGTPLYEQYF.

This sequence joins TRBV3-1 (or the pseudogene TRBV3-2) and TRBJ2-5, with a possible D match to TRBD1 (5 bases). The germline gives CDR1 LGHDT, CDR2 YNNKEL (reference sequence). This CDR3 spans 18 amino acids. V lost 1 base and J 2 bases, leaving 20 bases between the germline ends. CDR3 coding DNA: TGTGCCAGCAGCCAAGTCTTTCGTGGGGCACCGAGGCAAGAGACCCAGTACTTC. It specifies CASSQVFRGAPRQETQYF.

The gene calls are TRBV11-1 and TRBJ2-1; perhaps TRBD2 as D (6 bases). Trimming pared 1 base from V and 9 bases from J, leaving 16 bases between. CDR3 length: 15 residues. Germline-derived CDR1 and CDR2 are SGHAT and FQDESV (reference sequence). In nucleotides, the CDR3 is TGTGCCAGCAGCTTAGAGAAACTAGCCTACGGTGAGCAGTTCTTC. Translation gives CASSLEKLAYGEQFF.

The chain has TRBV3-1 (or the pseudogene TRBV3-2) and TRBJ2-7; 7 positions agree with TRBD1. Per the germline V gene, CDR1 is LGHDT and CDR2 is YNNKEL (reference sequence). The CDR3 is made up of 13 amino acids. Trimming at V came to 4 bases and at J to 3 bases, leaving 3 bases not matched to a gene. CDR3 in amino acids: CASSRPGGYEQYF. The CDR3 DNA follows: TGTGCCAGCAGCCGACCAGGGGGCTACGAGCAGTACTTC.

The chain couples TRBV7-9 to TRBJ2-7; TRBD1 matches 7 bases. After removal of 5 bases from V and 2 bases from J, the junction contained 12 bases not matched to a gene. Per germline, CDR1 SEHNR and CDR2 FQNEAQ (reference sequence). CDR3 length equals 16 residues. DNA for the CDR3: TGTGCCAGCAGCACATCGACACCGGGACAGACCTACGAGCAGTACTTC. It encodes CASSTSTPGQTYEQYF.

The chain combines TRBV19 with TRBJ2-7; 12 bases align to TRBD1. The CDR3 is 15 residues long. J gave up 4 bases and V 5 bases, and 6 bases lay outside the gene matches. CDR1 and CDR2 (germline): LNHDA, SQIVND (reference sequence). The CDR3 reads CASSPGTGGAYEQYF. The CDR3 DNA sequence: TGTGCCAGTAGTCCTGGGACAGGGGGCGCATACGAGCAGTACTTC.

This chain connects TRBV9 to TRBJ1-1, with no clear D. This CDR3 spans 12 amino acids. Germline lookup yields CDR1 SGDLS and CDR2 YYNGEE. Trimming removed 3 bases at V and 7 bases at J, with 10 bases between. The CDR3 spells CASSGGSLEAFF. CDR3 DNA: TGTGCCAGCAGCGGCGGAAGCCTTGAAGCTTTCTTT. Together with reference TRBV9 and TRBJ1-1, the CDR3 gives the full variable domain: DSGVTQTPKHLITATGQRVTLRCSPRSGDLSVYWYQQSLDQGLQFLIQYYNGEERAKGNILERFSAQQFPDLHSELNLSSLELGDSALYFCASSGGSLEAFFGQGTRLTVV.

V usage is TRBV5-1 and J usage is TRBJ1-4; D is uncertain. Germline lookup yields CDR1 SGHRS and CDR2 YFSETQ. CDR3 length: 13 amino acids. The germline V and J ends were trimmed by 5 bases and 7 bases, with 12 bases remaining between them. CDR3 sequence (DNA): TGCGCCAGCAGTCCCACCCGGGGTGAAAAACTGTTTTTT. This sequence encodes CASSPTRGEKLFF.

V usage is TRBV29-1 and J usage is TRBJ1-1, with a possible D match to TRBD1 (6 bases). V lost 3 bases, J lost 2 bases, and 10 bases lay in between. CDR3 length equals 13 residues. Germline values: CDR1 SQVTM, CDR2 ANQGSEA. In nucleotides, the CDR3 is TGCAGCGTTGAGAACAGGGAAAACACTGAAGCTTTCTTT. This sequence encodes CSVENRENTEAFF.

This chain connects TRBV7-7 to TRBJ2-2; perhaps TRBD1 as D (5 bases). The CDR3 loop spans 20 amino acids. V shed 2 bases and J shed 4 bases, with 26 bases lying between them. Germline CDR1 SSHAT, CDR2 FNYEAQ (reference sequence). This chain's CDR3 is CASSLRFSLETGRFTGELFF. The CDR3 bases are TGTGCCAGCAGCTTAAGATTCTCCTTAGAAACAGGAAGGTTCACCGGGGAGCTGTTTTTT.

The chain combines TRBV4-3 with TRBJ1-2; D ambiguous. Trimming took 1 base from V and 12 from J, leaving 21 bases between them. Germline CDR1 is LGHNA and CDR2 is YSLEER. The CDR3 has 15 residues. The chain's CDR3 is CASSQGIVPGEPHTF. Written as DNA, the CDR3 is TGCGCCAGCAGCCAAGGTATCGTTCCGGGAGAACCCCACACCTTC.

This chain connects TRBV7-9 to TRBJ1-5; D perhaps matches TRBD1 (6 bases). The CDR3 extends over 14 amino acids. Germline assignment: CDR1 SEHNR and CDR2 FQNEAQ (reference sequence). Trimming removed 2 bases at V and 4 bases at J, with 9 bases between. The DNA of the CDR3 is TGTGCCAGCAGCTTACAGGGGATGAATCAGCCCCAGCATTTT. It encodes CASSLQGMNQPQHF.

The rearrangement uses TRBV19 and TRBJ2-2, with 9 bases fitting TRBD2. The V gene end was trimmed by 4 bases and the J gene end by 3 bases; junction bases not matched to a gene: 0. The V gene's germline CDR1 is LNHDA and CDR2 SQIVND (reference sequence). The CDR3 has 14 amino acids. The CDR3 reads CASSSGGDTGELFF. CDR3 sequence (DNA): TGTGCCAGTAGTAGCGGGGGGGACACCGGGGAGCTGTTTTTT.

The chain is built from TRBV12-3 or TRBV12-4 and TRBJ1-2; D possibly corresponds to TRBD1 (5 bases). This CDR3 is built from 13 residues. The V end lost 3 bases, the J end lost 7 bases, and 12 bases lay between the germline ends. The CDR3 sequence: CASSLGREGGYTF. In nucleotides, the CDR3 is TGTGCCAGCAGTTTGGGACGGGAGGGTGGCTACACCTTC.

The gene calls are TRBV5-1 and TRBJ2-3; tentative D call: TRBD2 (6 bases). The length of the CDR3 is 15 residues. V was trimmed by 0 bases and J by 4 bases, leaving 12 bases between them. CDR1 and CDR2 from the germline V gene are SGHRS and YFSETQ. In DNA, the CDR3 is TGCGCCAGCAGCTTGGCCGGAGGGGACGCAGATACGCAGTATTTT. Protein sequence: CASSLAGGDADTQYF.

This clone is a singleton in its sample. The chain uses TRBV29-1 and TRBJ1-1, with D perhaps matching TRBD1 (5 bases). This CDR3 spans 16 amino acids. Trimming took off 3 bases at V and 1 base at J, with 18 bases between the two ends. CDR1 and CDR2 (germline): SQVTM, ANQGSEA. CDR3 DNA sequence: TGCAGCGTTGAGACCCCAGGGATTAGAGGGAACACTGAAGCTTTCTTT. Encoded protein: CSVETPGIRGNTEAFF.

V gene TRBV10-1 combines with J gene TRBJ1-6; TRBD1 agrees at 10 bases. CDR3 size: 15 residues. V was clipped by 6 bases and J by 11 bases; unmatched bases: 10. The germline V gene encodes CDR1 WNHNN and CDR2 SYGVQD (reference sequence). The CDR3 region has the DNA TGCGCCAGCAGGGCTCCGGGACAGGGGTCGGCACCCCTCCACTTT. This codes for CASRAPGQGSAPLHF.

The chain recombines TRBV20-1 with TRBJ1-2; no definite D call. CDR1 and CDR2 (germline): DFQATT, SNEGSKA (reference sequence). V lost 3 bases and J 8 bases, leaving 16 bases between the germline ends. This CDR3 has 13 residues. The DNA for the CDR3 is TGCAGTGCTAGTATGCCGGGGTCATGGGGCTACACCTTC. Its protein product is CSASMPGSWGYTF.

The count of this clone is one. The rearrangement uses TRBV6-5 and TRBJ1-5; unclear D gene. Germline-derived CDR1 and CDR2 are MNHEY and SVGAGI. This CDR3 is 11 amino acids long. V was cut by 6 bases and J by 7 bases, with 7 bases left in between. CDR3 bases: TGTGCCAGCAGCGGGGTCCAGCCCCAGCATTTT. Protein product: CASSGVQPQHF.

V gene TRBV5-6 combines with J gene TRBJ2-5; TRBD1 matches at 8 bases. J lost 4 bases, V lost 3 bases, and 8 bases had no gene match. Looked up from germline, CDR1 is SGHDT and CDR2 is YYEEEE. The CDR3 is 15 residues long. The DNA for the CDR3 is TGTGCCAGCAGCTGGAGGGCCAGGGGGCGAGAGACCCAGTACTTC. This translates into CASSWRARGRETQYF.

This clone was detected only once. This chain connects TRBV7-9 to TRBJ1-3; 10 nucleotides match TRBD1. J gave up 6 bases and V 10 bases, and 6 bases lay outside the gene matches. The CDR3 is 13 amino acids. Germline V gene lookup returns CDR1 SEHNR and CDR2 FQNEAQ (reference sequence). The CDR3 region is CATRQGAENTIYF. The CDR3 DNA sequence: TGTGCCACGAGACAGGGGGCAGAAAACACCATATATTTT.

This clone was seen only a few times. The rearrangement joins TRBV3-1 (or the pseudogene TRBV3-2) to TRBJ1-5; no firm D call. Germline loops: CDR1 LGHDT, CDR2 YNNKEL (reference sequence). The length of the CDR3 is 13 residues. The V end was cut by 5 bases, the J end by 4 bases, with 9 bases between. The CDR3 is CASSVQSNQPQHF. CDR3 bases: TGTGCCAGCAGCGTCCAGTCAAATCAGCCCCAGCATTTT.

This sequence joins TRBV5-1 and TRBJ1-1, with 7 bases lining up with TRBD1. Germline values: CDR1 SGHRS, CDR2 YFSETQ. The junction had 4 bases not matched to a gene; V was cut back by 0 bases and J by 5 bases. The CDR3 loop spans 14 amino acids. CDR3 sequence reads: CASSLDAGGTEAFF. In nucleotides, the CDR3 is TGCGCCAGCAGCTTGGATGCAGGGGGGACTGAAGCTTTCTTT.

V gene TRBV30 combines with J gene TRBJ1-4; TRBD1 aligns across 9 bases. V trimming: 2 bases; J trimming: 7 bases; junction bases outside the gene matches: 5. This CDR3 is 14 amino acids long. Germline lookup yields CDR1 GTSNPN and CDR2 SVGIG (reference sequence). The CDR3 region is CAWSLGQGLEKLFF. In DNA, the CDR3 is TGTGCCTGGAGTTTGGGACAGGGCCTTGAAAAACTGTTTTTT. Together with reference TRBV30 and TRBJ1-4, the CDR3 gives the full variable domain: SQTIHQWPATLVQPVGSPLSLECTVEGTSNPNLYWYRQAAGRGLQLLFYSVGIGQISSEVPQNLSASRPQDRQFILSSKKLLLSDSGFYLCAWSLGQGLEKLFFGSGTQLSVL.